Presented here are 7 T cell receptor beta chains from one specimen sequenced in a study of post-analysis software for immune sequencing data. These receptors have no known antigen. General study points: Several TRBV segments occurring more often in patients than controls included TRBV5-6, TRBV5-1 and TRBV20-1.

Unique molecular identifiers featured in each of the TCR beta cDNA libraries. TCRdb redid the calling of the PCR reads with MiXCR, one entry per CDR3 protein. The data show hundreds of thousands of distinct CDR3 sequences, roughly 35% seen once. The specimen sequenced was blood. These receptors all stem from a girl between 10 and 17 years old with multiple sclerosis.

The chain uses TRBV20-1 and TRBJ1-2; a weak D match, TRBD1 (6 bases). In germline, CDR1 is DFQATT, CDR2 SNEGSKA (reference sequence). This CDR3 is 17 amino acids long. Between the trimmed V and J ends, which lost 6 bases and 2 bases, there was a span of 25 bases. The CDR3 region is CSAHYGDMGSQNYGYTF. CDR3 in DNA: TGCAGTGCCCACTATGGGGACATGGGGTCTCAAAACTATGGCTACACCTTC.

This clonotype was recorded a few times. The chain has TRBV20-1 and TRBJ1-2; the D is unclear. The germline V gene encodes CDR1 DFQATT and CDR2 SNEGSKA (reference sequence). This CDR3 spans 15 amino acids. V was clipped by 5 bases and J by 7 bases, with 23 bases between them. The CDR3 bases are TGCAGTGCTCTTCCTCCGGTTTTATTGGAGAGTGGCTACACCTTC. Encoded protein: CSALPPVLLESGYTF.

This clonotype has ten or more counts. The CDR3 nucleotides are TGCGCCAGCAGCCCACAGGGTCGAGAGACCCAGTACTTC. It specifies CASSPQGRETQYF. The gene calls are TRBV4-1 and TRBJ2-5, with D tentatively TRBD1 (6 bases). The germline CDR1 and CDR2 sequences are MGHRA and YSYEKL. Trimming pared 4 bases from V and 4 bases from J, leaving 10 bases between. The CDR3 runs to 13 residues.

The chain uses TRBV6-1 and TRBJ1-5, with a weak D call TRBD1 (5 bases). The CDR3 is 14 amino acids. Trimming pared 4 bases from V and 9 bases from J, leaving 16 bases between. CDR1 is MNHNS, CDR2 SASEGT, per germline. The CDR3 DNA reads as TGTGCCAGCAGTGGATTCAGGGATGATCGGCCCCAGCATTTT. It codes for CASSGFRDDRPQHF.

J is TRBJ2-7 and V is TRBV20-1; weak D call: TRBD2 (6 bases). The CDR3 is 15 amino acids. The germline V and J ends were trimmed by 6 bases and 1 base, with 19 bases remaining between them. Germline CDR1 DFQATT, CDR2 SNEGSKA (reference sequence). CDR3 nucleotide sequence: TGCAGTGCAAGACCCTGGAGGGAAAGGTCCTACGAGCAGTACTTC. Protein: CSARPWRERSYEQYF.

This rearrangement joins TRBV6-6 to TRBJ2-5, with D perhaps matching TRBD1 (6 bases). CDR1 is MNHNY, CDR2 SVGAGI, per germline (reference sequence). This CDR3 has 13 amino acids. The CDR3 sequence: CAIVDSTQETQYF. DNA for the CDR3: TGTGCGATTGTGGACAGTACACAAGAGACCCAGTACTTC.

The chain links TRBV11-2 to TRBJ2-5; D gene ambiguous. The germline V gene has CDR1 SGHAT and CDR2 FQNNGV. CDR3 length: 14 residues. V lost 0 bases and J 3 bases, leaving 8 bases between the germline ends. The CDR3 reads CASSLDPREETQYF. CDR3 coding DNA: TGTGCCAGCAGCTTAGATCCCCGGGAAGAGACCCAGTACTTC. The variable domain in full, with the rest retrieved from reference TRBV11-2 and TRBJ2-5, is EAGVAQSPRYKIIEKRQSVAFWCNPISGHATLYWYQQILGQGPKLLIQFQNNGVVDDSQLPKDRFSAERLKGVDSTLKIQPAKLEDSAVYLCASSLDPREETQYFGPGTRLLVL.